This T cell receptor (beta chain) derives from a study of CD8 T cells in Susac syndrome. Study-level results: TCR sequencing and HLA analysis covered a relatively small number of individuals. Susac CD8+ cells expanded clonally the most in TEMRA cells and in active patients.

Points on this clonotype: Its antigen is not known.

The germline V gene encodes CDR1 GTSNPN and CDR2 SVGIG (reference sequence). After removal of 4 bases from V and 7 bases from J, the junction contained 10 bases not matched to a gene. The CDR3 is 14 amino acids. A quantity of roughly 0.5 to 1 ug RNA underwent reverse transcription using random hexamers. Each CDR3 protein gets one entry after TCRdb re-called the immunoSEQ multiplex PCR reads with MiXCR. The profile covers approximately 190,000 distinct CDR3 sequences, with 95% appearing a single time and about 0.17% taken by the ten largest. The TCR sequence derives from a human donor with Susac syndrome. The sequenced sample was CD8+ T cells from PBMCs. The genes are TRBV30 and TRBJ2-7; 10 nucleotides match TRBD1. The CDR3 here is CAWKPGQGMGEQYF. The CDR3 DNA sequence: TGTGCCTGGAAACCGGGACAGGGGATGGGGGAGCAGTACTTC.